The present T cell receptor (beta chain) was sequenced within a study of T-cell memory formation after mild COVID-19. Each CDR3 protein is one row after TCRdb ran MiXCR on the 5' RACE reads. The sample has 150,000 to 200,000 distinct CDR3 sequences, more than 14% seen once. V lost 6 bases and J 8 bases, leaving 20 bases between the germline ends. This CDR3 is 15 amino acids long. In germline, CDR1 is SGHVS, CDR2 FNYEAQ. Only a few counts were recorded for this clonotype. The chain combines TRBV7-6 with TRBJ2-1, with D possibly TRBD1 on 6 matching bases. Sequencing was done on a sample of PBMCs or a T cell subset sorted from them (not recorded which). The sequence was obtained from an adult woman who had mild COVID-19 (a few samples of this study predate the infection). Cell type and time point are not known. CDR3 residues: CASSQQGARYDEQFF. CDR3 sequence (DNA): TGTGCCAGCAGTCAACAGGGAGCCAGATACGATGAGCAGTTCTTC.